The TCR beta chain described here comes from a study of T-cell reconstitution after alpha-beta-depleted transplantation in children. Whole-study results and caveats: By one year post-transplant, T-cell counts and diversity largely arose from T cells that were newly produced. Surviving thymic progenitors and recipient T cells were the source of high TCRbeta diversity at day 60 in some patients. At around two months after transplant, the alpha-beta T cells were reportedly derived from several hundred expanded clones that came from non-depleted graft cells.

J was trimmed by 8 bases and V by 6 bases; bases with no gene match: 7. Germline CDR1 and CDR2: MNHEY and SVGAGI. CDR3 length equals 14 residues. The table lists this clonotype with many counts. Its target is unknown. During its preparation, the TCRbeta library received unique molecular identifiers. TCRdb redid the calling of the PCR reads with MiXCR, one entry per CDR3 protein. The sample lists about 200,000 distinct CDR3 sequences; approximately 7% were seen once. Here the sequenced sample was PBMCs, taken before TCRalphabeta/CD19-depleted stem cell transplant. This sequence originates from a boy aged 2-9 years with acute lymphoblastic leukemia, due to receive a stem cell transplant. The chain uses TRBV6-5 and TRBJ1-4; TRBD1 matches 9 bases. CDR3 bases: TGTGCCAGCAGCTACCGGGACAGGGACGAAAAACTGTTTTTT. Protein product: CASSYRDRDEKLFF.